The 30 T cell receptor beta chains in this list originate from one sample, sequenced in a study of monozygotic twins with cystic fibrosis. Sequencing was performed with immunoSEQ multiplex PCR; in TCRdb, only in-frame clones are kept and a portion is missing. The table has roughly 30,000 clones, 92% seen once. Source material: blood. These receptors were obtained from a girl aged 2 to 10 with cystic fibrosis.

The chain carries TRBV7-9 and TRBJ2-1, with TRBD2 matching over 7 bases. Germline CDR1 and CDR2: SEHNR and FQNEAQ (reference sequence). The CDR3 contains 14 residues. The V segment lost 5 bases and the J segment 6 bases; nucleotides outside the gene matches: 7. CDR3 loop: CASSGGLVSNEQFF. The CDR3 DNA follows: TGTGCCAGCAGCGGAGGACTAGTTTCCAATGAGCAGTTCTTC.

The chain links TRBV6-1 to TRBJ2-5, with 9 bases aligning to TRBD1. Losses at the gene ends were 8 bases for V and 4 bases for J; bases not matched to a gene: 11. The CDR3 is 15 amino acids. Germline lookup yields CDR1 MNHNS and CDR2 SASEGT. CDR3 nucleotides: TGTGCCAGCGGCCAAGGGACAGGGACCCCAGAGACCCAGTACTTC. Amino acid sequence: CASGQGTGTPETQYF.

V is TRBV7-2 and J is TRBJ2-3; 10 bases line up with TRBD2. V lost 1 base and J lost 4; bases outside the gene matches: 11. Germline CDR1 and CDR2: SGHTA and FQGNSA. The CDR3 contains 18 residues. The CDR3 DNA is TGTGCCAGCAGCTTAGTAGCGGGAGGTAAAAGGTGGTCAGATACGCAGTATTTT. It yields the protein CASSLVAGGKRWSDTQYF. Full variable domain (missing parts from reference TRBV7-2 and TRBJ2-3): GAGVSQSPSNKVTEKGKDVELRCDPISGHTALYWYRQSLGQGLEFLIYFQGNSAPDKSGLPSDRFSAERTGGSVSTLTIQRTQQEDSAVYLCASSLVAGGKRWSDTQYFGPGTRLTVL.

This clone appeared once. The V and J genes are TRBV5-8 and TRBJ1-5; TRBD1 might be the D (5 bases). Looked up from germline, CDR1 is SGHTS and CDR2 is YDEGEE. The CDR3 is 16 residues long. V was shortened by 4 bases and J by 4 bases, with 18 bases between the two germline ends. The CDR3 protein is CASSPAGGLRNQPQHF. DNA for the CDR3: TGTGCCAGCAGCCCGGCGGGGGGATTGAGGAATCAGCCCCAGCATTTT.

The CDR3 sequence: CASGLGLAGDYTDTQYF. In nucleotides, the CDR3 is TGTGCTAGTGGTTTGGGACTAGCGGGGGACTACACAGATACGCAGTATTTT. V usage is TRBV12-5 and J usage is TRBJ2-3; 12 bases align to TRBD2. This CDR3 region has 17 residues. Per germline, CDR1 LGHNT and CDR2 FRNRAP. V gave up 1 base and J gave up 2 bases; unmatched junction bases: 4.

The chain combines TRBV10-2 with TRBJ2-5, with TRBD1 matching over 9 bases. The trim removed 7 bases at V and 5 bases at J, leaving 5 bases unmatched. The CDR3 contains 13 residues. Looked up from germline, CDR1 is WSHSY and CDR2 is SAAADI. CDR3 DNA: TGCGCCAGCACCTTCGACAGGGGGGAGACCCAGTACTTC. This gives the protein CASTFDRGETQYF.

The CDR3 loop reads CANTGLQETQYF. CDR3 DNA sequence: TGCGCCAACACAGGACTGCAAGAGACCCAGTACTTC. The J gene is TRBJ2-5, the V gene TRBV4-1; D is tentatively TRBD1 or TRBD2 (5 bases each). Trimming shortened V by 10 bases and J by 2 bases, and 11 bases separated the two germline ends. The CDR3 contains 12 residues. Germline-derived CDR1 and CDR2 are MGHRA and YSYEKL.

The CDR3 DNA is TGTGCCAGCAGCCCCTCCCACAGGGTCTGGGAGCAGTACTTC. Translated, it gives CASSPSHRVWEQYF. The chain couples TRBV9 to TRBJ2-7; the D gene is possibly TRBD1 (6 bases). The germline V gene has CDR1 SGDLS and CDR2 YYNGEE. The V end lost 4 bases, the J end lost 7 bases, and 18 bases lay between the germline ends. This CDR3 is built from 14 residues.

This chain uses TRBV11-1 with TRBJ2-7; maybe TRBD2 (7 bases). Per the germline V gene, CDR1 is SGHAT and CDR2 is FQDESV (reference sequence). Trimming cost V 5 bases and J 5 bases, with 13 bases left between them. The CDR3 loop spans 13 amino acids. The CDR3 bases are TGTGCCAGCAGCCGAACGGGGGGCGACGAGCAGTACTTC. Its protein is CASSRTGGDEQYF. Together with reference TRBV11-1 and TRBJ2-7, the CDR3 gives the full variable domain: EAEVAQSPRYKITEKSQAVAFWCDPISGHATLYWYRQILGQGPELLVQFQDESVVDDSQLPKDRFSAERLKGVDSTLKIQPAELGDSAMYLCASSRTGGDEQYFGPGTRLTVT.

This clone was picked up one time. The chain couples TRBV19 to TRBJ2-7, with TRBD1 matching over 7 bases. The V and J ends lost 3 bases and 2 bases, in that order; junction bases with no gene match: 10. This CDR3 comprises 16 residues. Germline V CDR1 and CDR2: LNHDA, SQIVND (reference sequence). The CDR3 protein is CASSIRQGPSPYEQYF. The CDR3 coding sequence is TGTGCCAGTAGTATTCGACAGGGCCCGAGCCCCTACGAGCAGTACTTC.

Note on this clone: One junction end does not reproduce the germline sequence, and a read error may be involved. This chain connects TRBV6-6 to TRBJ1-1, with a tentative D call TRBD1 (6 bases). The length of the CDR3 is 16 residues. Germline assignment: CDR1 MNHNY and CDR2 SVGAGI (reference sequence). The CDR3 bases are TGTGCCAGCAGCTACAGAAGGGGGAGCTTGAACACTGAGGCTTTCTTT. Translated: CASSYRRGSLNTEAFF.

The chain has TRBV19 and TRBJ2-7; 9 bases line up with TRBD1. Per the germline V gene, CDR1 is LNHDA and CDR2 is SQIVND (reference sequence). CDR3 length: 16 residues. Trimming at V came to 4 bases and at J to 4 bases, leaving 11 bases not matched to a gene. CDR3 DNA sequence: TGTGCCAGTAGTACTCACGGGGGGACAGGGAGGTACGAGCAGTACTTC. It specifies CASSTHGGTGRYEQYF.

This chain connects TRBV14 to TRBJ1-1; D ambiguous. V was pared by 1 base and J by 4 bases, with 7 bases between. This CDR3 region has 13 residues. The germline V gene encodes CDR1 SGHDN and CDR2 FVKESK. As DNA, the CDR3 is TGTGCCAGCAGCCAAGTGACCAGCACTGAAGCTTTCTTT. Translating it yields CASSQVTSTEAFF.

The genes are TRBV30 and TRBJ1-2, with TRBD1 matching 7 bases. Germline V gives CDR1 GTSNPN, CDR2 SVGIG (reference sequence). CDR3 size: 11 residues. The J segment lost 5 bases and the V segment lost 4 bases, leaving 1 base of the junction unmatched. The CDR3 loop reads CAWTRGYGYTF. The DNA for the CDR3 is TGTGCCTGGACCAGGGGGTATGGCTACACCTTC.

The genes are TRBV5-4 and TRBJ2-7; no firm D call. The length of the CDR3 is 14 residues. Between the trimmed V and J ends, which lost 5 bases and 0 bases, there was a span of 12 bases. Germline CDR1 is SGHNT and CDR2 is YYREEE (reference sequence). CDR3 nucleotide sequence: TGTGCCAGCAGTCCCACCGGCAGCTCCTACGAGCAGTACTTC. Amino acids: CASSPTGSSYEQYF.

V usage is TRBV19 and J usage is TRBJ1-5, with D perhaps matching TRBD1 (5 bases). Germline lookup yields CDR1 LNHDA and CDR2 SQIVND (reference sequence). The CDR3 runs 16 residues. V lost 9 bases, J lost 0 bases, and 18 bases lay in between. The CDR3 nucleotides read TGTGCCAGCAAGGAGGGGTCTGGGATTAGCAATCAGCCCCAGCATTTT. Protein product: CASKEGSGISNQPQHF.

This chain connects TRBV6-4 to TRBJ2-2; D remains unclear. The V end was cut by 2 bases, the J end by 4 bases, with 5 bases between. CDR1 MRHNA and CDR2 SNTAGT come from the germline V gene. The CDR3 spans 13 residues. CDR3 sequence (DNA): TGTGCCAGCAGTGACAAAGGCACCGGGGAGCTGTTTTTT. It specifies CASSDKGTGELFF.

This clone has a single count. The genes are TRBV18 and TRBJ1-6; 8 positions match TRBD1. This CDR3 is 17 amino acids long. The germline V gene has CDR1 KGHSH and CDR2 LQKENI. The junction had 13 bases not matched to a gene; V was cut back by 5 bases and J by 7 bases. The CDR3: CASSSDRDTSINSPLHF. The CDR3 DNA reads TGTGCCAGCTCATCGGACAGGGACACTTCGATCAATTCACCCCTCCACTTT.

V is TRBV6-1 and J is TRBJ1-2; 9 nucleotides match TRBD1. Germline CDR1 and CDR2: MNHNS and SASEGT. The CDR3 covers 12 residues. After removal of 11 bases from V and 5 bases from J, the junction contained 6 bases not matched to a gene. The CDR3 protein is CAQGQGSYGYTF. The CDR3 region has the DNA TGTGCCCAAGGACAGGGGAGTTATGGCTACACCTTC.

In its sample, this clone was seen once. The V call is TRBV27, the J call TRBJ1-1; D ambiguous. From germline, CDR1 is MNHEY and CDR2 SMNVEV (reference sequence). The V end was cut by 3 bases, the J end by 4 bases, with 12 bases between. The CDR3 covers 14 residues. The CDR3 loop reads CASSFGRTSTEAFF. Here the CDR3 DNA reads TGTGCCAGCAGTTTCGGCCGAACGAGCACTGAAGCTTTCTTT.

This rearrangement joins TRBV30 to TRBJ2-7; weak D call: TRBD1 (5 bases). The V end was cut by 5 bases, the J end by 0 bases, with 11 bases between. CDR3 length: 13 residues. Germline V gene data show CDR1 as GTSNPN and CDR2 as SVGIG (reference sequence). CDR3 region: CAWVSTASYEQYF. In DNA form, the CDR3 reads TGTGCCTGGGTTTCGACAGCCTCCTACGAGCAGTACTTC.

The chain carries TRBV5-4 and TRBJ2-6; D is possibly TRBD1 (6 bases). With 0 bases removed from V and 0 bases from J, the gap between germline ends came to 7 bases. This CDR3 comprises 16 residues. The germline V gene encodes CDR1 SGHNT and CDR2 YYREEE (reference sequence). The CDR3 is CASSLGTASGANVLTF. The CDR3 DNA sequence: TGTGCCAGCAGCTTGGGGACAGCCTCTGGGGCCAACGTCCTGACTTTC.

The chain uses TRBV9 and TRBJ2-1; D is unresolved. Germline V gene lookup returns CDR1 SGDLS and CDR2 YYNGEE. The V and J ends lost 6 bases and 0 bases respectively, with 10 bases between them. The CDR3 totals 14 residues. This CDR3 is CASTPVSSYNEQFF. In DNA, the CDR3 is TGTGCCAGCACCCCTGTGAGCTCCTACAATGAGCAGTTCTTC. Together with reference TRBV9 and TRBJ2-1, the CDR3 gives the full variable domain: DSGVTQTPKHLITATGQRVTLRCSPRSGDLSVYWYQQSLDQGLQFLIQYYNGEERAKGNILERFSAQQFPDLHSELNLSSLELGDSALYFCASTPVSSYNEQFFGPGTRLTVL.

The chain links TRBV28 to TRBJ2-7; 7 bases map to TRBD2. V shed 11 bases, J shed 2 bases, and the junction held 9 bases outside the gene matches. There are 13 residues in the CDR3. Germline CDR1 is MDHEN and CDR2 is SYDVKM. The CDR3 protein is CAVAPGLTYEQYF. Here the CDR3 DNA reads TGTGCCGTTGCTCCGGGACTAACCTACGAGCAGTACTTC.

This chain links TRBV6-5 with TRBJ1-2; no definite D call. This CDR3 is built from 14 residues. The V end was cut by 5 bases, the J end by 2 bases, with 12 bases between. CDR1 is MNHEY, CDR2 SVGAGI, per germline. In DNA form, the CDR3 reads TGTGCCAGCAGTGCGCTGACCAGAAACTATGGCTACACCTTC. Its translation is CASSALTRNYGYTF.

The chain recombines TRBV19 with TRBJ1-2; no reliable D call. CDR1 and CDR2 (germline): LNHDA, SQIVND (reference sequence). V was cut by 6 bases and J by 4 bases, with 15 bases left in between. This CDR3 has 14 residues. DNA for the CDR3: TGTGCCAGTAGCCGGGAGGGCCCAATCTATGGCTACACCTTC. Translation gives CASSREGPIYGYTF.

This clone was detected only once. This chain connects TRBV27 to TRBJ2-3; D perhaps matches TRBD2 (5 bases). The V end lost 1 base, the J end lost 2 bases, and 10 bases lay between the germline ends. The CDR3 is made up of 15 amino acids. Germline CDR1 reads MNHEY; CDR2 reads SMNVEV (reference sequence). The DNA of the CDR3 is TGTGCCAGCAGTTTATACGAGGGAGTCACAGATACGCAGTATTTT. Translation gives CASSLYEGVTDTQYF.

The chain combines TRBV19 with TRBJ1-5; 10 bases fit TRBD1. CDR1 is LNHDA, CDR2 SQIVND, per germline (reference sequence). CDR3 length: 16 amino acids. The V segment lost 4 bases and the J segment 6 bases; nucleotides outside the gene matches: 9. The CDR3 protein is CASSRGLGQGTQPQHF. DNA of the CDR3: TGTGCCAGTAGTAGGGGTTTGGGACAGGGGACTCAGCCCCAGCATTTT.

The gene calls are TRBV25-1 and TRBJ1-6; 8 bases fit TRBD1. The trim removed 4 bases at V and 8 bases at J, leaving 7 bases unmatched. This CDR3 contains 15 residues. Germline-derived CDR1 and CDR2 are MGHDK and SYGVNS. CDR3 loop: CASSAETGDDSPLHF. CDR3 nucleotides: TGTGCCAGCAGTGCCGAGACAGGGGACGATTCACCCCTCCACTTT.

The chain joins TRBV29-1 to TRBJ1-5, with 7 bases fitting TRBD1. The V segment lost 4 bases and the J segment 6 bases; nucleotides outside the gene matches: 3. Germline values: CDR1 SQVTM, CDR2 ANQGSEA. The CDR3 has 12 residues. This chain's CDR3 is CSVGTGGQPQHF. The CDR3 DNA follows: TGCAGCGTTGGGACAGGAGGTCAGCCCCAGCATTTT.